This T cell receptor (beta chain) was recorded in a study of T cell responses to AZD1222 COVID-19 vaccine. Study results and limitations: White British ancestry dominated among donors, who included more females, and clonal diversity was possibly underestimated.

Clones were sequenced by immunoSEQ multiplex PCR, and TCRdb holds only the in-frame ones, with some missing. The repertoire holds 150,000 to 200,000 clones, with 85% to 95% as singletons. Note on this clone: Antigen: not known.

CDR3 length: 12 residues. The V and J ends lost 1 base and 11 bases respectively, with 8 bases between them. Germline loops: CDR1 MDHEN, CDR2 SYDVKM. The chain links TRBV28 to TRBJ1-4, with D possibly matching TRBD1 (6 bases). This clonotype originated in an adult in good health. Sequencing was performed on peripheral blood, taken on day 0 of AZD1222 vaccination. CDR3 protein: CASSLLQGKLFF. CDR3 in DNA: TGTGCCAGCAGTTTATTACAGGGTAAACTGTTTTTT.